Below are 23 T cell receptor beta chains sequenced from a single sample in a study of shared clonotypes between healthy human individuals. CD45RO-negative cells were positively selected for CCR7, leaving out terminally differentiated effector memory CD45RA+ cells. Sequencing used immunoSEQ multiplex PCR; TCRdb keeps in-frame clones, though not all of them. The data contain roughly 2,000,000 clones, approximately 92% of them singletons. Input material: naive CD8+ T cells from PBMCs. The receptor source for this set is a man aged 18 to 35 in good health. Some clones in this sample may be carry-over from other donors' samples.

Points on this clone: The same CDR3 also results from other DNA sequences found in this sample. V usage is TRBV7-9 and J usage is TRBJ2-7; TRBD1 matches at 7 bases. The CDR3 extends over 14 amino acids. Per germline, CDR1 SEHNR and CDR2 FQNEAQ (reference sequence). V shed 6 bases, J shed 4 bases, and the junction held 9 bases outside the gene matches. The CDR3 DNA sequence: TGTGCCAGCAGTTCCTCCGGGACAGCGTACGAGCAGTACTTC. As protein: CASSSSGTAYEQYF.

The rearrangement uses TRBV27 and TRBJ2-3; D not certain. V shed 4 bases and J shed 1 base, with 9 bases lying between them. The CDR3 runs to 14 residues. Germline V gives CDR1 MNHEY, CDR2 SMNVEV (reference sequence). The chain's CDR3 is CASSSDFRTDTQYF. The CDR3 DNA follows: TGTGCCAGCAGTTCCGATTTTCGCACAGATACGCAGTATTTT.

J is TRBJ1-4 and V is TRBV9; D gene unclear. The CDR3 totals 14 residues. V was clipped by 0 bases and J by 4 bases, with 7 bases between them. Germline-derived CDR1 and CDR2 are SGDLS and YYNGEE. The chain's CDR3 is CASSVGAFNEKLFF. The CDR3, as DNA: TGTGCCAGCAGCGTAGGGGCCTTTAATGAAAAACTGTTTTTT.

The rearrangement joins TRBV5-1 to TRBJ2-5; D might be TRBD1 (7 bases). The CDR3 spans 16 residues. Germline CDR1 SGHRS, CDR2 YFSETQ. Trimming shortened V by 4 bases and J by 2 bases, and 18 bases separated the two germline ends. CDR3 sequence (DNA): TGCGCCAGCAGCCCCGCGGAGGGACAGAGTCAAGAGACCCAGTACTTC. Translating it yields CASSPAEGQSQETQYF.

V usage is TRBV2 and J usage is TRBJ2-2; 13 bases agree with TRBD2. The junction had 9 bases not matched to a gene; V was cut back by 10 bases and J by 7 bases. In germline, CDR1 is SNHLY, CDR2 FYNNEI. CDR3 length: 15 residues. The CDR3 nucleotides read TGTGCCACTACGGGGACTAGCGGGAAGGGCGGGGAGCTGTTTTTT. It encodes CATTGTSGKGGELFF.

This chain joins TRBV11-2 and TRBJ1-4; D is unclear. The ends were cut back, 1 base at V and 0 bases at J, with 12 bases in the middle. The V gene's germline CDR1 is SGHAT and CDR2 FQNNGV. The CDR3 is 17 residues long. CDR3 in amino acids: CASSLGPYLTTNEKLFF. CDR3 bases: TGTGCCAGCAGCTTAGGCCCGTACCTCACAACTAATGAAAAACTGTTTTTT.

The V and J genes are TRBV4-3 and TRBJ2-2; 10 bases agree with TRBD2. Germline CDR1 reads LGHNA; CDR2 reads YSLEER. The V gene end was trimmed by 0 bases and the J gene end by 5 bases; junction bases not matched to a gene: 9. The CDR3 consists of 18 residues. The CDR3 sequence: CASSQDALAGEGTGELFF. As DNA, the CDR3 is TGCGCCAGCAGCCAAGATGCGCTAGCGGGAGAGGGAACCGGGGAGCTGTTTTTT.

The CDR3 sequence is CASSLVFLQETQYF. The CDR3 bases are TGTGCCAGCAGCTTAGTCTTCCTCCAAGAGACCCAGTACTTC. V and J are TRBV7-8 and TRBJ2-5; D is ambiguous. There are 14 residues in the CDR3. V shed 1 base and J shed 1 base, with 7 bases lying between them. Germline V CDR1 and CDR2: SGHVS, FQNEAQ.

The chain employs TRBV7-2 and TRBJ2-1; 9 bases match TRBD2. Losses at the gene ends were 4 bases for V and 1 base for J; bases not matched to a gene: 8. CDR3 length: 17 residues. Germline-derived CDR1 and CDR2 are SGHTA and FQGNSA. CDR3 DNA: TGTGCCAGCAGCTCGCCTAGCGGGGAATTATCCTACAATGAGCAGTTCTTC. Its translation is CASSSPSGELSYNEQFF.

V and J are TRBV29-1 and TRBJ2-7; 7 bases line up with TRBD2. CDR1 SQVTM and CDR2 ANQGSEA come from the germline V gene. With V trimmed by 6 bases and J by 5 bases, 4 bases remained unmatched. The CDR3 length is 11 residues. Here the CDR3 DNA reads TGCAGCGTCTTGGGAGGGAACGAGCAGTACTTC. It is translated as CSVLGGNEQYF.

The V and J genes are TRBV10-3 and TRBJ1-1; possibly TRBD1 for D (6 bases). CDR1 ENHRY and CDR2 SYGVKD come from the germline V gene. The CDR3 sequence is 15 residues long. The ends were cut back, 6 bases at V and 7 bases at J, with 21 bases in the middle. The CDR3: CAISPQSGDKYEAFF. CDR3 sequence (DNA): TGTGCCATCAGCCCGCAGTCGGGGGACAAATATGAAGCTTTCTTT.

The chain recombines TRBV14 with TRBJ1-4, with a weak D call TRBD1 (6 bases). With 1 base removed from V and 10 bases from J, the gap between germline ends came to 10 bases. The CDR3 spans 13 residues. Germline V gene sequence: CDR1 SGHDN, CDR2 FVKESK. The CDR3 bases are TGTGCCAGCAGCCAAGGCAGGGGAGCAAAACTGTTTTTT. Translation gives CASSQGRGAKLFF.

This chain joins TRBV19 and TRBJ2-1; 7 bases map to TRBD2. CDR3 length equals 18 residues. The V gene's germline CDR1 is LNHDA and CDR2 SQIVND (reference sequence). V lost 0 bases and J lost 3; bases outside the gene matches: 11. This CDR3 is CASSIDGTTPWGYNEQFF. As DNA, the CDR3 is TGTGCCAGTAGTATAGACGGGACTACACCTTGGGGCTACAATGAGCAGTTCTTC.

Written as DNA, the CDR3 is TGTGCCAGCAGCCCTGAGACAGGGGGCTTGGTCTATGGCTACACCTTC. Its protein is CASSPETGGLVYGYTF. V gene TRBV5-5 combines with J gene TRBJ1-2; 10 bases fit TRBD1. After removal of 4 bases from V and 4 bases from J, the junction contained 10 bases not matched to a gene. The germline gives CDR1 SGHKS, CDR2 YYEKEE (reference sequence). CDR3 length equals 16 residues.

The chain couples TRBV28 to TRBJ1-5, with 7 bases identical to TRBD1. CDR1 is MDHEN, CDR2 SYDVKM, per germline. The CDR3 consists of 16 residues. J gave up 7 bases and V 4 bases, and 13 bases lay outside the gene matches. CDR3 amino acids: CASSSQLDRVDQPQHF. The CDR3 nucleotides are TGTGCCAGCAGTTCCCAACTCGACAGGGTGGACCAGCCCCAGCATTTT.

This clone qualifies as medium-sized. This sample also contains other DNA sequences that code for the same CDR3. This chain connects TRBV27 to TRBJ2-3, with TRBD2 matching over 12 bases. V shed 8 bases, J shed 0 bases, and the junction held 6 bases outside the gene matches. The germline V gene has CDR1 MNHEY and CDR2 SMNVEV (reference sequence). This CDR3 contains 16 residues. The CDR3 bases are TGTGCCAGCCGACTAGCGGGAGCCCTTAGCACAGATACGCAGTATTTT. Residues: CASRLAGALSTDTQYF.

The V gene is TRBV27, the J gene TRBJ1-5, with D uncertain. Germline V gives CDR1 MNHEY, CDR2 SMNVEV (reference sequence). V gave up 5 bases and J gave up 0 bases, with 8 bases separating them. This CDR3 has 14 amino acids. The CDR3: CASSPDYSNQPQHF. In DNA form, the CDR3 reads TGTGCCAGCAGTCCTGATTATAGCAATCAGCCCCAGCATTTT.

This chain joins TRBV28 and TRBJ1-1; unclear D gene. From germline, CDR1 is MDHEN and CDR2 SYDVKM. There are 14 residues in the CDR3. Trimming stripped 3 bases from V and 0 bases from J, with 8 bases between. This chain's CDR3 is CASSFRLLNTEAFF. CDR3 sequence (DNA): TGTGCCAGCAGTTTTAGGCTGTTGAACACTGAAGCTTTCTTT.

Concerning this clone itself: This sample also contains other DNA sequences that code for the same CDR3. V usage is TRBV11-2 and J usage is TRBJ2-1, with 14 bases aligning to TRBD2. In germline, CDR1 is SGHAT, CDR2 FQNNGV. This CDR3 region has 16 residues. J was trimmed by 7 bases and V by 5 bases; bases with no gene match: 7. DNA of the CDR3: TGTGCCAGCAGCCCTCCGGGACTAGCGGGAGTTAATGAGCAGTTCTTC. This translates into CASSPPGLAGVNEQFF.

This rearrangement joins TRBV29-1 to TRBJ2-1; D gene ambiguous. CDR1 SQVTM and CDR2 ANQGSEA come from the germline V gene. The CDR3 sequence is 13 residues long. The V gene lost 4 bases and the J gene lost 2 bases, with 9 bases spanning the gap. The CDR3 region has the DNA TGCAGCGTTGTCTCGGGCACCTACAATGAGCAGTTCTTC. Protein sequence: CSVVSGTYNEQFF.

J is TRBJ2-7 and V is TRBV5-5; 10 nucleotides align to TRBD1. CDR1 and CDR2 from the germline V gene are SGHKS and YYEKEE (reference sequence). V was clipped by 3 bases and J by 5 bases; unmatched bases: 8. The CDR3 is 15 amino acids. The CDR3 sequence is CASSWDRGIPDEQYF. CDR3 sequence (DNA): TGTGCCAGCAGCTGGGACAGGGGAATACCGGACGAGCAGTACTTC.

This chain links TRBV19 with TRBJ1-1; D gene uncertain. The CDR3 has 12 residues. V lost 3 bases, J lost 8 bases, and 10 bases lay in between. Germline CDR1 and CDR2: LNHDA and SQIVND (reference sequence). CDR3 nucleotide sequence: TGTGCCAGTAGTATCATCCCAGCCGAAGCTTTCTTT. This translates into CASSIIPAEAFF. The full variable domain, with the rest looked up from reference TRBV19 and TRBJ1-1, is DGGITQSPKYLFRKEGQNVTLSCEQNLNHDAMYWYRQDPGQGLRLIYYSQIVNDFQKGDIAEGYSVSREKKESFPLTVTSAQKNPTAFYLCASSIIPAEAFFGQGTRLTVV.

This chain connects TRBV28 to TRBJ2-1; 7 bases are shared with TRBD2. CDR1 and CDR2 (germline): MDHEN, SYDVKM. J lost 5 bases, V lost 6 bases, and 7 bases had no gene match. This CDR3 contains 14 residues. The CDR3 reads CASRGGVEDNEQFF. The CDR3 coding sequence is TGTGCCAGCAGGGGGGGGGTAGAAGACAATGAGCAGTTCTTC.